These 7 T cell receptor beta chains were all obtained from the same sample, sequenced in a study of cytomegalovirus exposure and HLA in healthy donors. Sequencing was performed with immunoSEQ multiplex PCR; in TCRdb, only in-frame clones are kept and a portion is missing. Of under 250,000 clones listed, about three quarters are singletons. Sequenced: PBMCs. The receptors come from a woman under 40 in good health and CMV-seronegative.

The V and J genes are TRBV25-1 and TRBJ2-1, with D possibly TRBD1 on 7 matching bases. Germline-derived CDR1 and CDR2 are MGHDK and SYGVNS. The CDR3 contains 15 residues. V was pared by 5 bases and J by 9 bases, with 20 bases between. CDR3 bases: TGTGCCAGCAGTCAGGGGGGTTCCAGCTTCACTGAGCAGTTCTTC. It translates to CASSQGGSSFTEQFF. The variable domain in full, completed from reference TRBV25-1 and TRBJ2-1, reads EADIYQTPRYLVIGTGKKITLECSQTMGHDKMYWYQQDPGMELHLIHYSYGVNSTEKGDLSSESTVSRIRTEHFPLTLESARPSHTSQYLCASSQGGSSFTEQFFGPGTRLTVL.

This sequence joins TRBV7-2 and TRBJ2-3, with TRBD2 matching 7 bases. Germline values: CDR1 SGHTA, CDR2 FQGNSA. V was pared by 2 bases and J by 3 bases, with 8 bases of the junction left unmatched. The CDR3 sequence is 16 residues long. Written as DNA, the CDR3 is TGTGCCAGCAGCTTACTGGGCGGGAGAAAGACAGATACGCAGTATTTT. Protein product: CASSLLGGRKTDTQYF. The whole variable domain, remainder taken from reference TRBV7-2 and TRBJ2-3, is GAGVSQSPSNKVTEKGKDVELRCDPISGHTALYWYRQSLGQGLEFLIYFQGNSAPDKSGLPSDRFSAERTGGSVSTLTIQRTQQEDSAVYLCASSLLGGRKTDTQYFGPGTRLTVL.

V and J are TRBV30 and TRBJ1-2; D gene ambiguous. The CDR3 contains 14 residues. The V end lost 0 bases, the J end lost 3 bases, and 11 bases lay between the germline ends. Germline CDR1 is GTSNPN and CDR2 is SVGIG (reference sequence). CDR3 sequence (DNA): TGTGCCTGGAGTGTAAGTCAAACAGACTATGGCTACACCTTC. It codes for CAWSVSQTDYGYTF.

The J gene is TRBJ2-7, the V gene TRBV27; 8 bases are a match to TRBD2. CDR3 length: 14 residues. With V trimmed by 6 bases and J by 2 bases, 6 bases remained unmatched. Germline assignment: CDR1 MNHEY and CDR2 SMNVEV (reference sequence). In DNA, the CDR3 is TGTGCCAGCAGATTGACTAGCGCAACCTACGAGCAGTACTTC. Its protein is CASRLTSATYEQYF.

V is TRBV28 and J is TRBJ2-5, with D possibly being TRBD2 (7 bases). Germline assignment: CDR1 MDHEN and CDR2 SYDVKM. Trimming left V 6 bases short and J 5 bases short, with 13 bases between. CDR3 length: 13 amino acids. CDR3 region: CASRWGGRETQYF. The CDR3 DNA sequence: TGTGCCAGCAGGTGGGGGGGCCGGGAGACCCAGTACTTC.

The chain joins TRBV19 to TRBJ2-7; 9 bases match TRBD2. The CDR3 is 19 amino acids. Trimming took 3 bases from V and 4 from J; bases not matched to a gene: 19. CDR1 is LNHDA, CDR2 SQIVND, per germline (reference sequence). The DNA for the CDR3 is TGTGCCAGTAGTATTACAATCCCACGGGGTAGCGGGAGAGTGTACGAGCAGTACTTC. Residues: CASSITIPRGSGRVYEQYF.

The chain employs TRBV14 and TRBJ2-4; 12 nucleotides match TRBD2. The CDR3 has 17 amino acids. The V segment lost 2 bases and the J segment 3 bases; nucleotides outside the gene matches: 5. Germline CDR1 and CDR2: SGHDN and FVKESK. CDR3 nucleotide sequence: TGTGCCAGCAGCCAACAACTAGCGGGAGGCATCAAAAACATTCAGTACTTC. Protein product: CASSQQLAGGIKNIQYF.